This T cell receptor beta chain is from a study of blood T cells in healthy people across ages. CDR1 SGHRS and CDR2 YFSETQ come from the germline V gene. With 1 base clipped from V and 1 base from J, the junction kept 7 bases outside the gene matches. The CDR3 runs 17 residues. The second PCR ran roughly 6 to 11 cycles with a sample-barcoded 5' primer and J-beta primers. TCRdb called the 5' RACE reads again in MiXCR, with one record for every CDR3 protein. The sample carries fewer than 650,000 distinct CDR3 sequences, about 27% recorded once. The same specimen was also included in a second study, on T cells of mothers and their children. As that report states: Comparable shaping of TCR recombination output by thymic selection was observed in related and unrelated pairs.

The origin of this receptor is a boy aged 2 to 10 in good health. The sequencing input was blood. The chain uses TRBV5-1 and TRBJ2-3; 9 bases agree with TRBD2. The CDR3 is CASSLTTSGYRTDTQYF. CDR3 in DNA: TGCGCCAGCAGCTTGACGACTAGCGGATACCGCACAGATACGCAGTATTTT.